The 14 T cell receptor beta chains presented below share a single source sample, sequenced in a study of control samples from healthy donors and cancer patients (dated by TCRdb to the early 2020s). Receptor libraries were prepared by the immunoSEQ multiplex PCR assay. This immuneACCESS table, as held by TCRdb, lists in-frame sequences with V and J called but not all clones. Of the missing ones, under half trace to an unresolved V gene in checked studies; the others have no known cause. Here the sample has 70,000 to 90,000 clones; roughly 90% occur a single time. 1.9% of the sample belongs to the ten largest clones. The sample consisted of PBMCs. Receptor source: a woman in her sixties or seventies with head and neck cancer.

The rearrangement links TRBV3-1 (or the pseudogene TRBV3-2) to TRBJ2-7; 9 positions agree with TRBD2. This CDR3 has 16 residues. The germline V gene encodes CDR1 LGHDT and CDR2 YNNKEL (reference sequence). Trimming at V came to 0 bases and at J to 3 bases, leaving 6 bases not matched to a gene. CDR3 DNA: TGTGCCAGCAGCCAAGATGTTAGCGGGGGAGACTACGAGCAGTACTTC. Amino acids: CASSQDVSGGDYEQYF.

The gene calls are TRBV6-5 and TRBJ2-7, with TRBD1 as a possible D gene (6 bases). V was clipped by 6 bases and J by 0 bases, with 12 bases between them. This CDR3 is 14 amino acids long. The germline V gene encodes CDR1 MNHEY and CDR2 SVGAGI. The CDR3 DNA follows: TGTGCCAGCAGACTAAGACAGGACTCCTACGAGCAGTACTTC. Protein product: CASRLRQDSYEQYF.

V and J are TRBV7-9 and TRBJ1-3; weak D call: TRBD1 (5 bases). Germline V CDR1 and CDR2: SEHNR, FQNEAQ (reference sequence). V gave up 5 bases and J gave up 11 bases, with 22 bases separating them. There are 15 residues in the CDR3. In nucleotides, the CDR3 is TGTGCCAGCAGCCCATTCGGGACCCCGGGTTTCCCCATATATTTT. It yields the protein CASSPFGTPGFPIYF.

The J gene is TRBJ2-7, the V gene TRBV4-1; 7 bases map to TRBD1. The CDR3 is 15 residues long. Germline loops: CDR1 MGHRA, CDR2 YSYEKL. Unmatched junction bases numbered 7, after V lost 2 bases and J lost 3 bases. The chain's CDR3 is CASSQQDRPDYEQYF. For the CDR3, the DNA is TGCGCCAGCAGCCAACAGGACAGGCCGGACTACGAGCAGTACTTC.

A few counts support this clone. CDR3 DNA sequence: TGTGCCACCAGCAGAGACTACTCAGCGGCAAACTCCTACGAGCAGTACTTC. Translated, it gives CATSRDYSAANSYEQYF. The V and J genes are TRBV15 and TRBJ2-7; D possibly corresponds to TRBD2 (5 bases). The CDR3 loop spans 17 amino acids. V was pared by 0 bases and J by 0 bases, with 15 bases between. Germline CDR1 LNHNV, CDR2 YYDKDF (reference sequence).

This chain joins TRBV7-8 and TRBJ1-1; 10 bases map to TRBD1. From germline, CDR1 is SGHVS and CDR2 FQNEAQ. The CDR3 is 14 amino acids. V dropped 6 bases and J dropped 3; count of bases not matched to a gene: 4. The CDR3 DNA reads TGTGCCAGCAGTCGGGGACAGGGGTACACTGAAGCTTTCTTT. Residues: CASSRGQGYTEAFF.

The chain carries TRBV7-3 and TRBJ2-1; 11 bases fit TRBD2. J was trimmed by 9 bases and V by 1 base; bases with no gene match: 11. The germline gives CDR1 SGHTA, CDR2 FQGTGA. The length of the CDR3 is 17 residues. The DNA of the CDR3 is TGTGCCAGCAGCTTAATAATCGGTAGCGGGAGGGCCGGTGAGCAGTTCTTC. Its translation: CASSLIIGSGRAGEQFF.

The chain couples TRBV7-8 to TRBJ2-7, with a tentative D call TRBD1 (6 bases). CDR1 and CDR2 (germline): SGHVS, FQNEAQ. The CDR3 extends over 16 amino acids. V was pared by 0 bases and J by 2 bases, with 14 bases between. CDR3 sequence reads: CASSLALGDTAYEQYF. CDR3 nucleotides: TGTGCCAGCAGCTTAGCGCTGGGGGACACGGCCTACGAGCAGTACTTC.

The chain combines TRBV30 with TRBJ1-5, with unresolved D. Germline values: CDR1 GTSNPN, CDR2 SVGIG (reference sequence). This CDR3 has 14 residues. The V gene lost 2 bases and the J gene lost 4 bases, with 12 bases spanning the gap. CDR3 sequence: CAWSPVGSNQPQHF. CDR3 nucleotide sequence: TGTGCCTGGAGTCCTGTGGGTAGTAATCAGCCCCAGCATTTT. Full variable domain (remainder filled in from reference TRBV30 and TRBJ1-5): SQTIHQWPATLVQPVGSPLSLECTVEGTSNPNLYWYRQAAGRGLQLLFYSVGIGQISSEVPQNLSASRPQDRQFILSSKKLLLSDSGFYLCAWSPVGSNQPQHFGDGTRLSIL.

The V and J genes are TRBV5-4 and TRBJ2-5; D gene uncertain. From germline, CDR1 is SGHNT and CDR2 YYREEE (reference sequence). V lost 3 bases to trimming and J lost 0 bases, with 3 bases between them. The CDR3 has 12 amino acids. The CDR3 DNA sequence: TGTGCCAGCAGCTGGTACCAAGAGACCCAGTACTTC. Protein product: CASSWYQETQYF.

The chain recombines TRBV5-1 with TRBJ2-1, with 8 bases that match TRBD2. The ends lost 1 base at V and 8 bases at J; junction bases unmatched: 5. From germline, CDR1 is SGHRS and CDR2 YFSETQ. The CDR3 spans 14 residues. The CDR3 DNA follows: TGCGCCAGCAGCTTGCAGAGCGGGAGTTATGAGCAGTTCTTC. Protein: CASSLQSGSYEQFF.

This clone was seen only once. The chain is built from TRBV9 and TRBJ1-5; D may be TRBD1 (5 bases). Germline V gene sequence: CDR1 SGDLS, CDR2 YYNGEE. The CDR3 is 15 amino acids. V lost 0 bases and J lost 2, with 9 bases in between. The DNA for the CDR3 is TGTGCCAGCAGCGTAGATGGGACGCGCAATCAGCCCCAGCATTTT. This codes for CASSVDGTRNQPQHF. The variable domain in full, with the rest retrieved from reference TRBV9 and TRBJ1-5, is DSGVTQTPKHLITATGQRVTLRCSPRSGDLSVYWYQQSLDQGLQFLIQYYNGEERAKGNILERFSAQQFPDLHSELNLSSLELGDSALYFCASSVDGTRNQPQHFGDGTRLSIL.

The chain recombines TRBV10-2 with TRBJ1-5; D not resolved. The CDR3 spans 13 residues. The V end was cut by 6 bases, the J end by 6 bases, with 12 bases between. Germline CDR1 is WSHSY and CDR2 is SAAADI. CDR3: CASSSDGVQPQHF. The CDR3 bases are TGCGCCAGCAGCTCGGACGGGGTTCAGCCCCAGCATTTT.

This chain links TRBV30 with TRBJ2-1; 10 bases align to TRBD2. This CDR3 region has 21 residues. V gave up 1 base and J gave up 4 bases; unmatched junction bases: 22. Germline V CDR1 and CDR2: GTSNPN, SVGIG (reference sequence). The chain's CDR3 is CAWSAYTPTGKVLAGYNEQFF. CDR3 bases: TGTGCCTGGAGTGCTTACACCCCGACAGGGAAAGTACTAGCGGGGTACAATGAGCAGTTCTTC. The full variable domain, its missing parts supplied by reference TRBV30 and TRBJ2-1, is SQTIHQWPATLVQPVGSPLSLECTVEGTSNPNLYWYRQAAGRGLQLLFYSVGIGQISSEVPQNLSASRPQDRQFILSSKKLLLSDSGFYLCAWSAYTPTGKVLAGYNEQFFGPGTRLTVL.